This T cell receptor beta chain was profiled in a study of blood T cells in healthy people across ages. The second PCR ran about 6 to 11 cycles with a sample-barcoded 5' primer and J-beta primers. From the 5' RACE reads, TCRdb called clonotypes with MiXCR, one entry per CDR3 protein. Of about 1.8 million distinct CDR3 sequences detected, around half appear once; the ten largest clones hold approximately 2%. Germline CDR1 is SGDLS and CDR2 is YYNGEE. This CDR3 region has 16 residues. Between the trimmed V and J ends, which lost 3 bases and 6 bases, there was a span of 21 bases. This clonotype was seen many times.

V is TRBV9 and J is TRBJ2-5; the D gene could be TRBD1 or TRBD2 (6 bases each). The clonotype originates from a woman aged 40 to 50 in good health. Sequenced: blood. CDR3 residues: CASSDETRGVGKTQYF. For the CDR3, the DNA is TGTGCCAGCAGCGATGAGACAAGGGGGGTAGGAAAGACCCAGTACTTC.